One and the same sample provided the 9 T cell receptor beta chains below, sequenced in a study of T cell repertoires in cytomegalovirus infection (dated by TCRdb to between 2018 and 2020). TCRdb shows the sequencer as Illumina HiSeq 1500. The public reads were quality trimmed at Q25 with fastp and then assembled into clones with MiXCR by TCRdb, keeping productive beta chains. Every CDR3 protein is listed once, alongside the most common genes and DNA of its rows. The sample table records some 97,000 distinct CDR3 sequences; 23% of these occur just once. 35% to 50% of the sample lies in the top ten. What was sequenced was CD8+ T cells from PBMCs. All receptors derive from a human donor in good health (CMV status not recorded). Some clones in this sample may be carry-over from other donors' samples.

This clonotype was counted many times. The chain combines TRBV4-3 with TRBJ2-1, with TRBD1 matching 11 bases. The CDR3 has 17 amino acids. V shed 0 bases and J 4 bases; nucleotides not matched to a gene: 5. CDR1 and CDR2 (germline): LGHNA, YSLEER. As DNA, the CDR3 is TGCGCCAGCAGCCAAGATCCGGACAGGGGGCAATACAATGAGCAGTTCTTC. Its protein product is CASSQDPDRGQYNEQFF.

This clonotype has only a few counts. DNA of the CDR3: TGTGCCAGCAGTTATGGCCCTAACACCGGGGAGCTGTTTTTT. Translating it yields CASSYGPNTGELFF. The V and J genes are TRBV6-2 or TRBV6-3 and TRBJ2-2, with D unresolved. CDR3 length: 14 amino acids. Looked up from germline, CDR1 is MNHEY and CDR2 is SVGEGT. V lost 3 bases to trimming and J lost 2 bases, with 7 bases between them.

In its sample, this clonotype was seen a few times. The V gene is TRBV7-9, the J gene TRBJ2-6, with unresolved D. Germline values: CDR1 SEHNR, CDR2 FQNEAQ (reference sequence). The CDR3 is 16 residues long. Deletions cut 2 bases from V and 4 bases from J, with 12 bases between. In nucleotides, the CDR3 is TGTGCCAGCAGCTTACCACTGGCCTCAGGGGCCAACGTCCTGACTTTC. Its protein is CASSLPLASGANVLTF.

To note about this clonotype: Germline is not matched at one junction end, which may reflect a read error. The chain uses TRBV5-4 and TRBJ2-3; D call uncertain. Germline CDR1 and CDR2: SGHNT and YYREEE (reference sequence). The CDR3 totals 14 residues. This CDR3 reads CANSLGKSTDTQYF. The CDR3 DNA reads as TGTGCCAACAGCTTGGGGAAAAGCACAGATACGCAGTATTTT.

This clonotype was seen repeatedly, ten times or more. The chain combines TRBV7-8 with TRBJ2-1; unclear D gene. The CDR3 runs 15 residues. The germline gives CDR1 SGHVS, CDR2 FQNEAQ. Trimming took 5 bases from V and 10 from J, leaving 21 bases between them. CDR3 region: CASSPPVGPSEEQFF. DNA of the CDR3: TGTGCCAGCAGCCCCCCGGTCGGGCCATCGGAAGAGCAGTTCTTC.

In this sample, this clonotype turned up many times. The rearrangement links TRBV27 to TRBJ2-1; 8 bases are shared with TRBD2. Germline-derived CDR1 and CDR2 are MNHEY and SMNVEV (reference sequence). This CDR3 is built from 15 residues. V shed 3 bases, J shed 2 bases, and the junction held 3 bases outside the gene matches. CDR3 amino acids: CASSLNSGAYNEQFF. The DNA for the CDR3 is TGTGCCAGCAGTTTGAATAGCGGGGCCTACAATGAGCAGTTCTTC.

This clonotype came up a few times. This chain joins TRBV19 and TRBJ2-2; 9 positions agree with TRBD1. The V segment lost 3 bases and the J segment 3 bases; nucleotides outside the gene matches: 11. This CDR3 is 18 amino acids long. Germline CDR1 is LNHDA and CDR2 is SQIVND (reference sequence). For the CDR3, the DNA is TGTGCCAGTAGTATTCCCACCGGGACAGGGTTGGACACCGGGGAGCTGTTTTTT. Residues: CASSIPTGTGLDTGELFF.

The chain links TRBV20-1 to TRBJ2-1; 10 positions agree with TRBD2. Germline V gene data show CDR1 as DFQATT and CDR2 as SNEGSKA (reference sequence). V shed 6 bases and J 7 bases; nucleotides not matched to a gene: 12. There are 15 residues in the CDR3. In DNA, the CDR3 is TGCAGTGCCGACACAAGCGGGAGGGCGGGGAATGAGCAGTTCTTC. It specifies CSADTSGRAGNEQFF.

The chain carries TRBV2 and TRBJ2-4; D is undetermined. With 3 bases removed from V and 1 base from J, the gap between germline ends came to 16 bases. Looked up from germline, CDR1 is SNHLY and CDR2 is FYNNEI. CDR3 length equals 17 residues. CDR3 in amino acids: CASSDSLRILAKNIQYF. Here the CDR3 DNA reads TGTGCCAGCAGTGACAGCTTGCGTATTTTGGCCAAAAACATTCAGTACTTC.